This T cell receptor (beta chain) stems from a study of blood T cell repertoires in COVID-19. Turning to the study itself: In each case, the material was cDNA or gDNA derived from T cells, B-cell-depleted T cells, or PBMCs.

This CDR3 comprises 13 residues. Trimming cost V 4 bases and J 1 base, with 8 bases left between them. Germline-derived CDR1 and CDR2 are SNHLY and FYNNEI. TCRdb's copy holds only in-frame clones and misses some; the assay was immunoSEQ multiplex PCR. The table has under 200,000 clones, approximately 83% seen once. Source material: peripheral blood. The sequence was obtained from a human donor with acute or convalescent COVID-19. The donor label of this sample is uncertain. V and J are TRBV2 and TRBJ2-7, with D tentatively TRBD2 (5 bases). Written as DNA, the CDR3 is TGTGCCAGCAGTGTGCCGGGATCCTACGAGCAGTACTTC. It is translated as CASSVPGSYEQYF.